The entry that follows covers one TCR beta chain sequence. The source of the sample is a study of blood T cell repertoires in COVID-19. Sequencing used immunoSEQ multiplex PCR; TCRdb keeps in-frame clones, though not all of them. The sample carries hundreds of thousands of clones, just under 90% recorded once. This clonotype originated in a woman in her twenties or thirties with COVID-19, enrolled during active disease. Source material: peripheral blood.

This chain's CDR3 is CAWSTGSNTEAFF. The CDR3 region has the DNA TGTGCCTGGTCAACAGGGTCGAACACTGAAGCTTTCTTT. This chain joins TRBV30 and TRBJ1-1; D may be TRBD1 (6 bases). The CDR3 extends over 13 amino acids. CDR1 is GTSNPN, CDR2 SVGIG, per germline (reference sequence). V lost 5 bases to trimming and J lost 1 base, with 11 bases between them. The full variable domain, with the rest looked up from reference TRBV30 and TRBJ1-1, is SQTIHQWPATLVQPVGSPLSLECTVEGTSNPNLYWYRQAAGRGLQLLFYSVGIGQISSEVPQNLSASRPQDRQFILSSKKLLLSDSGFYLCAWSTGSNTEAFFGQGTRLTVV.